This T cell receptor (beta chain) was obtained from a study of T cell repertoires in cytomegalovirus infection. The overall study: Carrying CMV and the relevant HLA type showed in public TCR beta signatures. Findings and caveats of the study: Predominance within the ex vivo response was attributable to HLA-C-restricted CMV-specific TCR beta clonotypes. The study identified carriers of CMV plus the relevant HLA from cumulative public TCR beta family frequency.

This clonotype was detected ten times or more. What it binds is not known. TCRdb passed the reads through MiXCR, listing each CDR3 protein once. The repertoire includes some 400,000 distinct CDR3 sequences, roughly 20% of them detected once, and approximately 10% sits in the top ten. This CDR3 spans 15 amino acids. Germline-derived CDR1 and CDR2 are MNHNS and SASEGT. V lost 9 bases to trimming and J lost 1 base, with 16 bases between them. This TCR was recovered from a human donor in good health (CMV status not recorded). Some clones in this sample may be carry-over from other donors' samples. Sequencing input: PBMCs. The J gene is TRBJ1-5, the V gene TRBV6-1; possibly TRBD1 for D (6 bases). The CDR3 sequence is CASIRTDSSNQPQHF. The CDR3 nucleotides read TGTGCCAGTATACGAACGGACAGCAGCAATCAGCCCCAGCATTTT.